This TCR beta chain was sequenced during a study of T cells after yellow fever vaccination. The overall study: Where fractions had low cell numbers, libraries were prepared from them with the SMART-Seq v4 Ultra Low Input RNA kit. Findings and limits, study-wide: Booster sampling recovered most clones from primary vaccination (nearly 98% CD4, approximately 90% CD8).

TCR cDNA was made by 5'RACE template switching, adding a universal primer site and UMIs. MiXCR was run by TCRdb on the 5' RACE reads, yielding one entry per CDR3 protein. The sample lists hundreds of thousands of distinct CDR3 sequences, roughly 13% occurring once. This clonotype was observed a few times. Its target is unknown. Germline assignment: CDR1 LGHDT and CDR2 YNNKEL (reference sequence). Trimming took off 0 bases at V and 10 bases at J, with 15 bases between the two ends. The CDR3 runs to 14 residues. Sequencing was performed on PBMCs, taken on the day of the yellow fever booster vaccination. This sequence joins TRBV3-1 and TRBJ1-1; tentative D call: TRBD1 (5 bases). The TCR was taken from a man aged 25 to 45 who received the YFV17D yellow fever vaccine. The CDR3 sequence: CASSQDKRLGGAFF. DNA of the CDR3: TGTGCCAGCAGCCAAGACAAACGGTTGGGGGGAGCTTTCTTT.